This T cell receptor beta chain was sequenced in a study of T cell responses to AZD1222 COVID-19 vaccine. Points from the study as a whole: Without day 14 samples, only post-peak T cell repertoires were studied. Increases in Spike-specific TCR breadth and depth were seen after two AZD1222 doses.

V was shortened by 3 bases and J by 3 bases, with 8 bases between the two germline ends. CDR3 length: 12 residues. In germline, CDR1 is DFQATT, CDR2 SNEGSKA (reference sequence). Worth noting for this clone: What it recognizes is unknown.

Generated by immunoSEQ multiplex PCR, the TCRdb table keeps only in-frame clones and is missing some. The repertoire holds roughly 110,000 clones, with about 92% as singletons. The specimen comprised peripheral blood, sampled 28 days after the second AZD1222 dose. The source is an adult who received the AZD1222 COVID-19 vaccine. The J gene is TRBJ2-5, the V gene TRBV20-1; D may be TRBD2 (5 bases). As DNA, the CDR3 is TGCAGTGCTAGTCGGGGTAAAGAGACCCAGTACTTC. This translates into CSASRGKETQYF.